The 18 T cell receptor beta chains below all came from one sample that was sequenced in a study of control samples from healthy donors and cancer patients. Here immunoSEQ multiplex PCR was the method, and the copy in TCRdb shows in-frame clones only, minus some. The sample carries tens of thousands of clones, 75% to 90% recorded once. Sequenced input: blood. The source is a man in his 60s in good health.

The CDR3 reads CASSLRGSINEQFF. CDR3 bases: TGTGCCAGCAGCTTACGGGGGAGTATTAATGAGCAGTTCTTC. This chain uses TRBV7-6 with TRBJ2-1, with a tentative D call TRBD2 (6 bases). Germline assignment: CDR1 SGHVS and CDR2 FNYEAQ. The CDR3 contains 14 residues. V shed 2 bases and J shed 7 bases, with 12 bases lying between them.

V gene TRBV6-5 combines with J gene TRBJ1-4; no clear D gene. CDR1 MNHEY and CDR2 SVGAGI come from the germline V gene. The CDR3 totals 14 residues. V was trimmed by 2 bases and J by 7 bases, leaving 11 bases between them. The CDR3 sequence: CASSYVGSTEKLFF. As DNA, the CDR3 is TGTGCCAGCAGTTACGTCGGATCTACTGAAAAACTGTTTTTT.

The chain employs TRBV30 and TRBJ2-5; 8 bases agree with TRBD2. Unmatched junction bases numbered 7, after V lost 0 bases and J lost 4 bases. Per germline, CDR1 GTSNPN and CDR2 SVGIG (reference sequence). The CDR3 is 15 amino acids. The CDR3 coding sequence is TGTGCCTGGAGTGTACTAGGGCTAGCGGGAGAGACCCAGTACTTC. This translates into CAWSVLGLAGETQYF. The variable domain in full, completed from reference TRBV30 and TRBJ2-5, reads SQTIHQWPATLVQPVGSPLSLECTVEGTSNPNLYWYRQAAGRGLQLLFYSVGIGQISSEVPQNLSASRPQDRQFILSSKKLLLSDSGFYLCAWSVLGLAGETQYFGPGTRLLVL.

The chain carries TRBV15 and TRBJ2-5; 7 bases are a match to TRBD2. CDR3 length equals 16 residues. Germline-derived CDR1 and CDR2 are LNHNV and YYDKDF (reference sequence). V was clipped by 0 bases and J by 4 bases; unmatched bases: 8. The chain's CDR3 is CATSRETGRGGETQYF. The CDR3 DNA sequence: TGTGCCACCAGCAGAGAGACGGGGCGCGGGGGAGAGACCCAGTACTTC.

This clone was counted between two and nine times. The CDR3 here is CASSSPGAEAFF. The CDR3 DNA reads as TGTGCCAGCAGTTCCCCGGGGGCTGAAGCTTTCTTT. The chain uses TRBV6-5 and TRBJ1-1; D is possibly TRBD1 (5 bases). CDR1 and CDR2 from the germline V gene are MNHEY and SVGAGI. There are 12 residues in the CDR3. The ends were cut back, 4 bases at V and 6 bases at J, with 9 bases in the middle.

This clone was observed a single time. The genes are TRBV29-1 and TRBJ2-7, with D perhaps matching TRBD2 (7 bases). V gave up 4 bases and J gave up 5 bases, with 12 bases separating them. The CDR3 has 12 residues. The germline CDR1 and CDR2 sequences are SQVTM and ANQGSEA. In DNA form, the CDR3 reads TGCAGCGTTGTGGGGGGGCTGGACGAGCAGTACTTC. This translates into CSVVGGLDEQYF.

The chain joins TRBV7-9 to TRBJ1-3; no clear D gene. CDR1 SEHNR and CDR2 FQNEAQ come from the germline V gene (reference sequence). V gave up 6 bases and J gave up 4 bases, with 16 bases separating them. The CDR3 totals 15 residues. Here the CDR3 DNA reads TGTGCCAGCAGGGTTGGAGAGACACCGGGAAACACCATATATTTT. This translates into CASRVGETPGNTIYF.

The gene calls are TRBV3-1 (or the pseudogene TRBV3-2) and TRBJ2-1; TRBD1 matches 7 bases. Germline V gene lookup returns CDR1 LGHDT and CDR2 YNNKEL (reference sequence). This CDR3 is 17 amino acids long. After removal of 1 base from V and 4 bases from J, the junction contained 10 bases not matched to a gene. In nucleotides, the CDR3 is TGTGCCAGCAGCCAAGCTTTCTCCTGGACAGGTTACAATGAGCAGTTCTTC. Its translation is CASSQAFSWTGYNEQFF.

This clone has only a few counts. The chain joins TRBV2 to TRBJ1-5; 7 nucleotides line up with TRBD1. With V trimmed by 6 bases and J by 4 bases, 6 bases remained unmatched. This CDR3 has 14 amino acids. Per the germline V gene, CDR1 is SNHLY and CDR2 is FYNNEI. The CDR3: CASRQTGMNQPQHF. The CDR3 nucleotides read TGTGCCAGCAGACAGACAGGGATGAATCAGCCCCAGCATTTT.

The chain uses TRBV3-1 (or the pseudogene TRBV3-2) and TRBJ1-5; D unclear. Germline CDR1 is LGHDT and CDR2 is YNNKEL (reference sequence). This CDR3 comprises 15 residues. The ends were cut back, 2 bases at V and 4 bases at J, with 12 bases in the middle. The DNA for the CDR3 is TGTGCCAGCAGCCAACAATTTACTGGGAATCAGCCCCAGCATTTT. As protein: CASSQQFTGNQPQHF.

For the CDR3, the DNA is TGTGCCAGCCTGGGACTGGGGAACACCGGGGAGCTGTTTTTT. It specifies CASLGLGNTGELFF. The V and J genes are TRBV28 and TRBJ2-2, with D possibly TRBD2 on 6 matching bases. The CDR3 length is 14 residues. Germline lookup yields CDR1 MDHEN and CDR2 SYDVKM. The V and J ends lost 8 bases and 1 base respectively, with 11 bases between them. Looking up the rest from reference TRBV28 and TRBJ2-2 gives the full variable domain: DVKVTQSSRYLVKRTGEKVFLECVQDMDHENMFWYRQDPGLGLRLIYFSYDVKMKEKGDIPEGYSVSREKKERFSLILESASTNQTSMYLCASLGLGNTGELFFGEGSRLTVL.

The chain combines TRBV4-1 with TRBJ1-4, with a possible D match to TRBD1 (5 bases). The CDR3 sequence is 15 residues long. The germline gives CDR1 MGHRA, CDR2 YSYEKL. V was pared by 1 base and J by 3 bases, with 9 bases between. The CDR3 DNA is TGCGCCAGCAGCCAAGGCAGGGTACCTAATGAAAAACTGTTTTTT. Protein sequence: CASSQGRVPNEKLFF.

V is TRBV18 and J is TRBJ2-7; tentatively, D is TRBD1 (5 bases). With 5 bases removed from V and 2 bases from J, the gap between germline ends came to 10 bases. CDR3 length: 13 residues. CDR1 KGHSH and CDR2 LQKENI come from the germline V gene. The CDR3 protein is CASSAREAYEQYF. The CDR3, as DNA: TGTGCCAGCTCAGCCAGGGAAGCCTACGAGCAGTACTTC. The full variable domain, with the rest looked up from reference TRBV18 and TRBJ2-7, is NAGVMQNPRHLVRRRGQEARLRCSPMKGHSHVYWYRQLPEEGLKFMVYLQKENIIDESGMPKERFSAEFPKEGPSILRIQQVVRGDSAAYFCASSAREAYEQYFGPGTRLTVT.

The chain combines TRBV6-2 or TRBV6-3 with TRBJ1-5; D not certain. The CDR3 loop spans 15 amino acids. Trimming cost V 3 bases and J 7 bases, with 16 bases left between them. Germline assignment: CDR1 MNHEY and CDR2 SVGEGT. The CDR3 spells CASSYLKGIGQPQHF. For the CDR3, the DNA is TGTGCCAGCAGTTATTTGAAAGGGATCGGACAGCCCCAGCATTTT.

V gene TRBV18 combines with J gene TRBJ1-5; unclear D gene. The germline CDR1 and CDR2 sequences are KGHSH and LQKENI. The CDR3 runs to 13 residues. V dropped 6 bases and J dropped 5 bases, with 11 bases sitting between them. The CDR3 sequence is CASSLDWDQPQHF. The CDR3 nucleotides are TGTGCCAGCTCCCTGGACTGGGATCAGCCCCAGCATTTT.

This rearrangement joins TRBV11-3 to TRBJ2-3; D ambiguous. The germline CDR1 and CDR2 sequences are SGHNT and YENEEA. The CDR3 is made up of 14 amino acids. V was trimmed by 1 base and J by 2 bases, leaving 7 bases between them. CDR3 amino acids: CASSLGRATDTQYF. As DNA, the CDR3 is TGTGCCAGCAGCTTAGGAAGAGCCACAGATACGCAGTATTTT.

The V and J genes are TRBV6-6 and TRBJ2-3; D remains unclear. V shed 11 bases and J shed 2 bases, with 14 bases lying between them. Germline CDR1 MNHNY, CDR2 SVGAGI (reference sequence). The CDR3 is 13 residues long. Here the CDR3 reads CAAALDVTDTQYF. DNA for the CDR3: TGTGCCGCCGCGTTGGACGTCACAGATACGCAGTATTTT.

The chain combines TRBV7-9 with TRBJ1-2, with D unresolved. Trimming took off 5 bases at V and 2 bases at J, with 6 bases between the two ends. This CDR3 is built from 12 residues. CDR1 is SEHNR, CDR2 FQNEAQ, per germline (reference sequence). The CDR3 is CASSRDNYGYTF. In DNA form, the CDR3 reads TGTGCCAGCAGCAGAGACAACTATGGCTACACCTTC.